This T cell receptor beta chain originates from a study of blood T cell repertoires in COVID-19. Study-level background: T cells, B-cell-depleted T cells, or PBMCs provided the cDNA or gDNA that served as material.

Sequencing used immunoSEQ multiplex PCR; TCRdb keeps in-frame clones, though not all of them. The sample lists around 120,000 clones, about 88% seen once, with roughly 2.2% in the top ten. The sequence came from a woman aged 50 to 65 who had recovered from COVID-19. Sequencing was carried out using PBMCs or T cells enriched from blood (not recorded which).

Here the CDR3 reads CASSATVNTEAFF. The CDR3 nucleotides read TGCGCCAGCAGTGCTACAGTCAACACTGAAGCTTTCTTT. The gene calls are TRBV10-1 and TRBJ1-1, with D unclear. This CDR3 has 13 amino acids. Trimming pared 4 bases from V and 2 bases from J, leaving 8 bases between. Germline V gene lookup returns CDR1 WNHNN and CDR2 SYGVQD (reference sequence).